One and the same sample provided the 9 T cell receptor beta chains below, sequenced in a study of cytomegalovirus exposure and HLA in healthy donors. Clones were read by immunoSEQ multiplex PCR, and TCRdb kept only the in-frame ones, dropping some. The sample yields over 200,000 clones, over 65% seen once. The sequencing input was PBMCs. The receptors stem from a woman aged 18 to 35 in good health and CMV-seronegative.

CDR3 region: CASSQRSGGAPYGYTF. The DNA of the CDR3 is TGTGCCAGCAGCCAACGGTCGGGGGGCGCACCCTATGGCTACACCTTC. This sequence joins TRBV7-6 and TRBJ1-2; D is possibly TRBD1 (6 bases). From germline, CDR1 is SGHVS and CDR2 FNYEAQ. V lost 5 bases and J 4 bases, leaving 20 bases between the germline ends. CDR3 length: 16 amino acids.

This clone was observed a single time. The genes are TRBV14 and TRBJ2-1; 15 positions agree with TRBD2. The CDR3 covers 17 residues. Unmatched junction bases numbered 6, after V lost 2 bases and J lost 7 bases. Germline CDR1 reads SGHDN; CDR2 reads FVKESK. CDR3 nucleotides: TGTGCCAGCAGCCAACGGACTAGCGGGGGGGCTAGGAATGAGCAGTTCTTC. Translation gives CASSQRTSGGARNEQFF.

The chain has TRBV7-9 and TRBJ2-1, with D possibly matching TRBD1 (6 bases). This CDR3 has 13 residues. CDR1 is SEHNR and CDR2 is FQNEAQ in the germline V gene (reference sequence). Trimming removed 0 bases at V and 9 bases at J, with 9 bases between. The CDR3 nucleotides are TGTGCCAGCAGCTTAGCCGAGGACAGTGAGCAGTTCTTC. Translating it yields CASSLAEDSEQFF.

The chain joins TRBV6-5 to TRBJ2-7; D ambiguous. Trimming stripped 6 bases from V and 11 bases from J, with 17 bases between. Germline-derived CDR1 and CDR2 are MNHEY and SVGAGI. The CDR3 runs 12 residues. The DNA of the CDR3 is TGTGCCAGCAGAAGCACCTCTCCTGAGGAGTACTTC. Its protein product is CASRSTSPEEYF.

This clone has only a few counts. The V call is TRBV18, the J call TRBJ1-5; D gene unclear. This CDR3 has 14 amino acids. Germline-derived CDR1 and CDR2 are KGHSH and LQKENI. V dropped 3 bases and J dropped 5 bases, with 11 bases sitting between them. For the CDR3, the DNA is TGTGCCAGCTCACCCGGAACAGCCTATCAGCCCCAGCATTTT. It encodes CASSPGTAYQPQHF. Filled out from reference TRBV18 and TRBJ1-5, the complete variable domain reads NAGVMQNPRHLVRRRGQEARLRCSPMKGHSHVYWYRQLPEEGLKFMVYLQKENIIDESGMPKERFSAEFPKEGPSILRIQQVVRGDSAAYFCASSPGTAYQPQHFGDGTRLSIL.

The chain is built from TRBV19 and TRBJ2-3, with a weak D call TRBD1 (6 bases). The CDR3 has 14 residues. Trimming shortened V by 10 bases and J by 2 bases, and 16 bases separated the two germline ends. Germline CDR1 reads LNHDA; CDR2 reads SQIVND (reference sequence). Written as DNA, the CDR3 is TGTGCCACCTCACAGGGCCCCTCCACAGATACGCAGTATTTT. Its translation: CATSQGPSTDTQYF.

The rearrangement links TRBV30 to TRBJ2-3; D may correspond to TRBD1 or TRBD2 (5 bases each). V lost 2 bases and J 5 bases, leaving 14 bases between the germline ends. The CDR3 totals 14 residues. The germline gives CDR1 GTSNPN, CDR2 SVGIG (reference sequence). Written as DNA, the CDR3 is TGTGCCTGGAGTCTGGGGCTAGCAGGAGATACGCAGTATTTT. This translates into CAWSLGLAGDTQYF. The full variable domain, in which reference TRBV30 and TRBJ2-3 provide the parts outside the CDR3, is SQTIHQWPATLVQPVGSPLSLECTVEGTSNPNLYWYRQAAGRGLQLLFYSVGIGQISSEVPQNLSASRPQDRQFILSSKKLLLSDSGFYLCAWSLGLAGDTQYFGPGTRLTVL.

The rearrangement uses TRBV5-5 and TRBJ1-1; 11 bases line up with TRBD1. Germline loops: CDR1 SGHKS, CDR2 YYEKEE (reference sequence). The CDR3 contains 16 residues. V trimming: 0 bases; J trimming: 2 bases; junction bases outside the gene matches: 3. In DNA, the CDR3 is TGTGCCAGCAGCTTGGGGACAGGGGGCCTTAACACTGAAGCTTTCTTT. As protein: CASSLGTGGLNTEAFF.

The chain employs TRBV2 and TRBJ2-7, with 13 bases fitting TRBD2. V gave up 4 bases and J gave up 2 bases; unmatched junction bases: 8. Germline values: CDR1 SNHLY, CDR2 FYNNEI. This CDR3 spans 17 amino acids. CDR3 coding DNA: TGTGCCAGCAGTGCGTCCGGGACTAGCGGGGTTCCCTACGAGCAGTACTTC. Protein product: CASSASGTSGVPYEQYF.